This T cell receptor beta chain was sequenced in a study of T cells expressing NK-cell markers. About the study: With respect to HCMV, seven of the eight sequenced donors were seropositive, and one was seronegative. Findings and limits, study-wide: Also leading the CD3+CD56-NKG2C+ fraction in several donors were these clonotypes.

Germline V gene data show CDR1 as SGHAT and CDR2 as FQNNGV. This CDR3 has 17 amino acids. A remark on this clonotype: Its specificity is not known.

TCRdb reprocessed the 5' RACE reads and keeps a single row for each CDR3 protein, giving no DNA. The sample's table shows a few hundred thousand distinct CDR3 sequences. The sample was blood T cells: a sorted CD56 or NKG2C T cell subset, CD4+ or CD8+ T cells, or bulk PBMC T cells (not recorded which). The rearrangement joins TRBV11-2 to TRBJ2-1; TCRdb picks TRBD2, but there is no DNA to check that call. This sequence originates from a man aged 18-70 years in good health. The CDR3 sequence is CASSTGTSGGLYNEQFF.